The 14 T cell receptor beta chains listed next were all sequenced from one sample in a study of T cells in Graves' hyperthyroidism and ophthalmopathy. RNA transcripts yielded amplified TCR beta CDR3 regions. The study used the HTBI primer set for a first-round RT-PCR of the TCR CDR3. Each CDR3 protein is one row after TCRdb ran MiXCR on the multiplex PCR reads. The data hold 490,000 or so distinct CDR3 sequences, with 20% to 25% observed a single time. Sample: blood. These receptors were obtained from a woman aged 70-85 years with Graves' ophthalmopathy.

This clonotype was counted ten times or more. The rearrangement links TRBV28 to TRBJ1-6; 11 bases line up with TRBD1. The length of the CDR3 is 14 residues. The germline V gene encodes CDR1 MDHEN and CDR2 SYDVKM. The V gene end was trimmed by 6 bases and the J gene end by 8 bases; junction bases not matched to a gene: 3. The CDR3 spells CASSPGQGDSPLHF. In DNA form, the CDR3 reads TGTGCCAGCAGCCCGGGACAGGGGGATTCACCCCTCCACTTT.

The sample holds many counts of this clonotype. The V and J genes are TRBV6-5 and TRBJ1-1, with D tentatively TRBD1 (5 bases). CDR1 MNHEY and CDR2 SVGAGI come from the germline V gene. V lost 0 bases and J 4 bases, leaving 15 bases between the germline ends. The CDR3 loop spans 16 amino acids. The CDR3 is CASSYSRGGYGTEAFF. The DNA for the CDR3 is TGTGCCAGCAGTTACTCAAGGGGCGGGTATGGCACTGAAGCTTTCTTT.

In its sample, this clonotype was seen a few times. The chain joins TRBV20-1 to TRBJ2-1, with 7 nucleotides matching TRBD1. The CDR3 length is 14 residues. Per the germline V gene, CDR1 is DFQATT and CDR2 is SNEGSKA (reference sequence). J lost 7 bases, V lost 6 bases, and 12 bases had no gene match. CDR3 sequence (DNA): TGCAGTGCGCCGACAGGGTTCAGAGGGAATGAGCAGTTCTTC. Amino acid sequence: CSAPTGFRGNEQFF.

This clonotype has only a few counts. The chain employs TRBV29-1 and TRBJ1-1; TRBD1 matches 10 bases. After removal of 7 bases from V and 0 bases from J, the junction contained 5 bases not matched to a gene. CDR3 length: 14 amino acids. Germline CDR1 SQVTM, CDR2 ANQGSEA. The CDR3 here is CSAGTGVMNTEAFF. The CDR3 DNA is TGCAGCGCGGGGACAGGGGTCATGAACACTGAAGCTTTCTTT.

This clonotype has more than one count but fewer than ten. The chain links TRBV18 to TRBJ2-3; D ambiguous. The CDR3 sequence is 14 residues long. Germline assignment: CDR1 KGHSH and CDR2 LQKENI. V lost 2 bases, J lost 2 bases, and 8 bases lay in between. CDR3 in amino acids: CASSPVYSTDTQYF. CDR3 bases: TGTGCCAGCTCACCAGTCTATTCCACAGATACGCAGTATTTT.

The chain recombines TRBV2 with TRBJ1-6; possible D gene TRBD1, 6 bases. V was pared by 6 bases and J by 5 bases, with 11 bases between. This CDR3 comprises 14 residues. Germline CDR1 and CDR2: SNHLY and FYNNEI. CDR3 in DNA: TGTGCCAGCAGGCAGGGACACCATAATTCACCCCTCCACTTT. Its protein is CASRQGHHNSPLHF.

This clonotype has at least ten counts. The rearrangement uses TRBV28 and TRBJ2-5, with 7 bases matching TRBD1. V shed 6 bases, J shed 5 bases, and the junction held 6 bases outside the gene matches. This CDR3 is built from 13 residues. Germline-derived CDR1 and CDR2 are MDHEN and SYDVKM. The CDR3 DNA reads as TGTGCCAGCAGGGAACAGGGGATTGAGACCCAGTACTTC. As protein: CASREQGIETQYF.

This chain links TRBV5-1 with TRBJ1-1; D perhaps matches TRBD1 (5 bases). This CDR3 comprises 16 residues. Per germline, CDR1 SGHRS and CDR2 YFSETQ. Trimming removed 5 bases from V and 1 base from J, with 18 bases in between. As DNA, the CDR3 is TGCGCCAGCAGTTCCATCCCGGGACCCCCGAACACTGAAGCTTTCTTT. Its translation is CASSSIPGPPNTEAFF.

In this sample, this clonotype turned up many times. This rearrangement joins TRBV12-3 or TRBV12-4 to TRBJ1-1; D ambiguous. Trimming removed 8 bases from V and 3 bases from J, with 13 bases in between. The CDR3 is 13 residues long. This CDR3 reads CASSPNMDTEAFF. CDR3 coding DNA: TGTGCCAGCTCTCCCAACATGGACACTGAAGCTTTCTTT.

V usage is TRBV20-1 and J usage is TRBJ2-1; D not resolved. The CDR3 runs 14 residues. V lost 4 bases and J lost 0, with 10 bases in between. CDR1 is DFQATT and CDR2 is SNEGSKA in the germline V gene (reference sequence). CDR3 bases: TGCAGTGCTACGACGAACCACTCCTACAATGAGCAGTTCTTC. It codes for CSATTNHSYNEQFF.

This rearrangement joins TRBV18 to TRBJ1-4; 10 nucleotides line up with TRBD1. Germline V CDR1 and CDR2: KGHSH, LQKENI. The trim removed 4 bases at V and 3 bases at J, leaving 11 bases unmatched. The CDR3 runs to 18 residues. CDR3 nucleotide sequence: TGTGCCAGCTCACAAACAAGCTCCGGGACAGGGGCTAATGAAAAACTGTTTTTT. This encodes CASSQTSSGTGANEKLFF.

This clonotype was detected only a few times. V usage is TRBV20-1 and J usage is TRBJ2-7, with 11 bases lining up with TRBD1. The CDR3 spans 15 residues. The junction had 6 bases not matched to a gene; V was cut back by 1 base and J by 4 bases. Germline CDR1 and CDR2: DFQATT and SNEGSKA (reference sequence). CDR3 sequence (DNA): TGCAGTGCTAGAGGGACAGGGGGCTTGAGGTACGAGCAGTACTTC. The encoded protein is CSARGTGGLRYEQYF.

In its sample, this clonotype was seen a few times. The chain is built from TRBV3-1 and TRBJ2-7; 12 nucleotides match TRBD2. Germline-derived CDR1 and CDR2 are LGHDT and YNNKEL (reference sequence). V lost 5 bases and J lost 5; bases outside the gene matches: 7. CDR3 length: 15 amino acids. CDR3 protein: CASSSTSGSIDEQYF. CDR3 sequence (DNA): TGTGCCAGCAGCTCGACTAGCGGGAGCATAGACGAGCAGTACTTC.

V usage is TRBV7-9 and J usage is TRBJ1-4; the match to TRBD1 covers 9 bases. There are 15 residues in the CDR3. Trimming removed 4 bases from V and 4 bases from J; junction bases left unmatched: 4. Germline V gene data show CDR1 as SEHNR and CDR2 as FQNEAQ (reference sequence). In DNA, the CDR3 is TGTGCCAGCAGCTCTCCGACAGGGGGTAATGAAAAACTGTTTTTT. Translation: CASSSPTGGNEKLFF.